Shown below are 7 T cell receptor beta chains from a single sample sequenced in a study of T-cell memory formation after mild COVID-19. TCRdb passed the 5' RACE reads through MiXCR, listing each CDR3 protein once. This table has a few hundred thousand distinct CDR3 sequences, over 7% appearing once. The sequenced sample consisted of PBMCs or a T cell subset sorted from them (not recorded which). The source is a young man who had mild COVID-19 (a few samples of this study predate the infection). Cell type and time point are not known.

The rearrangement joins TRBV5-1 to TRBJ2-3; 12 bases are shared with TRBD1. The germline CDR1 and CDR2 sequences are SGHRS and YFSETQ. The CDR3 totals 19 residues. V lost 6 bases and J lost 1; bases outside the gene matches: 15. CDR3 DNA: TGCGCCAGCACCTCCGGGACAGGGGGCTTCCAGCCAGGCACAGATACGCAGTATTTT. Its protein is CASTSGTGGFQPGTDTQYF.

This clonotype appeared once. The V call is TRBV3-1, the J call TRBJ2-2; unclear D gene. Trimming shortened V by 6 bases and J by 0 bases, and 8 bases separated the two germline ends. Looked up from germline, CDR1 is LGHDT and CDR2 is YNNKEL (reference sequence). The CDR3 length is 14 residues. CDR3: CASSQSTNTGELFF. Here the CDR3 DNA reads TGTGCCAGCAGTCAATCCACGAACACCGGGGAGCTGTTTTTT.

This clonotype has only a few counts. Here the CDR3 DNA reads TGTGCCAGCAGCTTAGCGGGTATTAGCGGGGAGTGGACAGATACGCAGTATTTT. It translates to CASSLAGISGEWTDTQYF. The V and J genes are TRBV7-6 and TRBJ2-3; 8 bases map to TRBD2. The CDR3 runs 18 residues. Germline V gives CDR1 SGHVS, CDR2 FNYEAQ. Trimming removed 0 bases from V and 3 bases from J; junction bases left unmatched: 11.

V and J are TRBV5-4 and TRBJ2-2; possibly TRBD2 for D (6 bases). Germline V CDR1 and CDR2: SGHNT, YYREEE (reference sequence). Between the trimmed V and J ends, which lost 4 bases and 1 base, there was a span of 11 bases. The CDR3 length is 15 residues. The CDR3 loop is CASSPGDLNTGELFF. The CDR3 DNA reads as TGTGCCAGCAGCCCCGGGGACTTGAACACCGGGGAGCTGTTTTTT.

This clonotype was observed a handful of times. The gene calls are TRBV6-2 or TRBV6-3 and TRBJ2-1, with D unresolved. Germline V gene data show CDR1 as MNHEY and CDR2 as SVGEGT. The ends were cut back, 6 bases at V and 7 bases at J, with 13 bases in the middle. This CDR3 contains 13 residues. CDR3 DNA sequence: TGTGCCAGCAGCTTCGTGCCCTCTAATGAGCAGTTCTTC. Translating gives CASSFVPSNEQFF.

CDR3 DNA: TGTGCCAGCAGCCACCGAGACAGATACGGGGAGCTGTTTTTT. Its protein product is CASSHRDRYGELFF. The V gene is TRBV3-1, the J gene TRBJ2-2, with D perhaps matching TRBD1 (5 bases). V was clipped by 3 bases and J by 7 bases, with 12 bases between them. The germline V gene has CDR1 LGHDT and CDR2 YNNKEL (reference sequence). CDR3 size: 14 residues.

V gene TRBV11-3 combines with J gene TRBJ2-3; 10 nucleotides match TRBD2. The CDR3 totals 17 residues. V lost 2 bases and J lost 2; bases outside the gene matches: 7. Germline lookup yields CDR1 SGHNT and CDR2 YENEEA. The CDR3 protein is CASSLTSSGGNTDTQYF. The CDR3 DNA sequence: TGTGCCAGCAGCTTAACATCTAGCGGGGGTAACACAGATACGCAGTATTTT.